This T cell receptor (beta chain) originates from a study of T cells in Graves' hyperthyroidism and ophthalmopathy. Amplified TCR beta CDR3 regions came from RNA transcripts. HTBI primers were the set used in a first-round RT-PCR of the TCR CDR3. TCRdb called the multiplex PCR reads again in MiXCR, with one record for every CDR3 protein. The repertoire consists of 350,000 to 400,000 distinct CDR3 sequences, with more than 13% occurring once and the leading ten covering about 30%. Germline V gene lookup returns CDR1 PRHDT and CDR2 FYEKMQ (reference sequence). V lost 4 bases, J lost 8 bases, and 12 bases stayed unmatched. The CDR3 runs 17 residues.

The rearrangement uses TRBV13 and TRBJ2-1; 12 bases match TRBD2. The source is a young woman with Graves' hyperthyroidism. Source material: blood. DNA of the CDR3: TGTGCCAGCAGCTCCGAGACTAGCGGGAGTTTTAGGGATGAGCAGTTCTTC. This encodes CASSSETSGSFRDEQFF. Complete variable domain (other parts from reference TRBV13 and TRBJ2-1): AAGVIQSPRHLIKEKRETATLKCYPIPRHDTVYWYQQGPGQDPQFLISFYEKMQSDKGSIPDRFSAQQFSDYHSELNMSSLELGDSALYFCASSSETSGSFRDEQFFGPGTRLTVL.